This T cell receptor beta chain comes out of a study of read filtering for tumor transcriptome and immune sequencing. From approximately 400 ng of RNA, a library with molecular barcoded alpha/delta and beta/gamma adaptors was made. MiXCR was run by TCRdb on the reads, yielding one entry per CDR3 protein. The sample has roughly 5,800 distinct CDR3 sequences, 20% to 30% seen once; the top ten hold approximately 52%. This clonotype showed up many times. The CDR3 runs to 13 residues. V was trimmed by 6 bases and J by 1 base, leaving 9 bases between them. Looked up from germline, CDR1 is MNHEY and CDR2 is SVGAGI.

The sequenced sample consisted of a population of CD138-negative cells sorted from bone marrow. This chain connects TRBV6-5 to TRBJ2-5, with no clear D. The source of this sequence is a donor aged 40 or over with multiple myeloma. The CDR3: CASSFDIQETQYF. Here the CDR3 DNA reads TGTGCCAGCAGCTTCGATATCCAAGAGACCCAGTACTTC.